This T cell receptor beta chain originates from a study of cytomegalovirus exposure and HLA in healthy donors. From germline, CDR1 is KGHSH and CDR2 LQKENI. This CDR3 contains 18 residues. After removal of 1 base from V and 0 bases from J, the junction contained 5 bases not matched to a gene. Primers included in the PCR were 60 Vbeta and 13 Jbeta primers. Clones were read by immunoSEQ multiplex PCR, and TCRdb kept only the in-frame ones, dropping some. The top ten clones hold 1% of a sample with around 130,000 clones, roughly 80% of them seen once. The TCR comes from a man aged 35 to 55 in good health and CMV-seronegative. Sequenced: PBMCs. V usage is TRBV18 and J usage is TRBJ2-1; 11 bases map to TRBD2. The CDR3 DNA is TGTGCCAGCTCACCACGGACTAGCGGGCCGAACTCCTACAATGAGCAGTTCTTC. Translating it yields CASSPRTSGPNSYNEQFF.